The 4 T cell receptor beta chains presented below share a single source sample, sequenced in a study of shared clonotypes between healthy human individuals. Clones were sequenced by immunoSEQ multiplex PCR, and TCRdb holds only the in-frame ones, with some missing. The repertoire consists of roughly 500,000 clones, with about 76% occurring once and the leading ten covering roughly an eighth. Sequencing input: PBMCs. These receptors came from a woman in her thirties or forties in good health. Some clones in this sample may be carry-over from other donors' samples.

The chain uses TRBV6-1 and TRBJ2-2, with D perhaps TRBD1 (6 bases). The V gene's germline CDR1 is MNHNS and CDR2 SASEGT. V was shortened by 4 bases and J by 2 bases, with 14 bases between the two germline ends. The CDR3 contains 16 residues. The CDR3 DNA is TGTGCCAGCAGTGTGGACAGAATGACAAACACCGGGGAGCTGTTTTTT. Residues: CASSVDRMTNTGELFF.

Concerning this clone itself: This may come from a read error, since a much larger clone is one base off. Other DNA sequences in this sample translate to the same CDR3. The chain is built from TRBV7-9 and TRBJ1-3, with D possibly TRBD1 on 5 matching bases. This CDR3 is 14 amino acids long. Per germline, CDR1 SEHNR and CDR2 FQNEAQ (reference sequence). Trimming shortened V by 3 bases and J by 0 bases, and 6 bases separated the two germline ends. This chain's CDR3 is CASSLGGSGNTIYF. Written as DNA, the CDR3 is TGTGCCAGCAGCTTGGGGGGCTCTGGAAACACCATATATTTT.

The chain joins TRBV28 to TRBJ1-3; D is unclear. Germline V gene data show CDR1 as MDHEN and CDR2 as SYDVKM. Deletions cut 4 bases from V and 4 bases from J, with 5 bases between. The CDR3 runs 12 residues. CDR3 protein: CASSSQGNTIYF. In DNA, the CDR3 is TGTGCCAGCAGTTCACAAGGAAACACCATATATTTT.

This clone is a singleton in its sample. The CDR3 DNA follows: TGTGCCAGCAGCTTCGCGCCGGTCGGTCCCGTCTCTGGAAACACCATATATTTT. This translates into CASSFAPVGPVSGNTIYF. V gene TRBV7-6 combines with J gene TRBJ1-3; D is unclear. From germline, CDR1 is SGHVS and CDR2 FNYEAQ. The V end was cut by 3 bases, the J end by 0 bases, with 18 bases between. This CDR3 is 18 amino acids long.